This TCR beta chain stems from a study of T cell clonotyping in hematopoietic cell transplantation. Study observations and caveats: Without cell sorting, CD4 versus CD8 contributions remain unresolved. After transplant, recipient diversity fell while pathologically expanded clonotypes grew through day 180.

V lost 10 bases, J lost 4 bases, and 13 bases lay in between. The CDR3 sequence is 12 residues long. The V gene's germline CDR1 is SNHLY and CDR2 FYNNEI. This clone has a handful of counts. Antigen specificity is unknown. The time point was: recipient sample about 28 days before transplant, after cytoreduction. Libraries were prepared by immunoSEQ multiplex PCR; TCRdb keeps only in-frame clonotypes and omits some of them. The sample holds some 30,000 clones, about 70% seen once. V is TRBV2 and J is TRBJ2-5; a possible D gene is TRBD2 (5 bases). Sequencing was performed on peripheral blood mononuclear cells, taken before stem cell transplant. The clonotype was recovered from a middle-aged man with myelodysplastic syndrome. Some clones in this sample may be carry-over from other donors' samples. CDR3 bases: TGTGCCACAGCGGTAATCCGAGAGACCCAGTACTTC. It codes for CATAVIRETQYF.